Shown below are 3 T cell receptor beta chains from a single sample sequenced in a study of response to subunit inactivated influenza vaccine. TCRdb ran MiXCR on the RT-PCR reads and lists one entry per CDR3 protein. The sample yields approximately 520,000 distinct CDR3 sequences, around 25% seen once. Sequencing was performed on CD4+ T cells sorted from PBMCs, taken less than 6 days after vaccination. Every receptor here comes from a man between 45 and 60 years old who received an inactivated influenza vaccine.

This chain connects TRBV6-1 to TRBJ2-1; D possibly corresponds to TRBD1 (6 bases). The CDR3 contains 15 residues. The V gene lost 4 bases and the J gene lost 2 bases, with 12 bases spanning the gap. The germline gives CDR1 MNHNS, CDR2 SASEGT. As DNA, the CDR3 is TGTGCCAGCAGTGTCGAGGACAGAACCTACAATGAGCAGTTCTTC. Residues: CASSVEDRTYNEQFF.

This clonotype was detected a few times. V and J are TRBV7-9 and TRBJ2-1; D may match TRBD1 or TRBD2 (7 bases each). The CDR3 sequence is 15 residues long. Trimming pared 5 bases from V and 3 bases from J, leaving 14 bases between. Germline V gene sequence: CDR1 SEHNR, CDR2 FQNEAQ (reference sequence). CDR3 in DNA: TGTGCCAGCAGCCCAGGGGGGACTAACTACAATGAGCAGTTCTTC. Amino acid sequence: CASSPGGTNYNEQFF. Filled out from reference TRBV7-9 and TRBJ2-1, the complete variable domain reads DTGVSQNPRHKITKRGQNVTFRCDPISEHNRLYWYRQTLGQGPEFLTYFQNEAQLEKSRLLSDRFSAERPKGSFSTLEIQRTEQGDSAMYLCASSPGGTNYNEQFFGPGTRLTVL.

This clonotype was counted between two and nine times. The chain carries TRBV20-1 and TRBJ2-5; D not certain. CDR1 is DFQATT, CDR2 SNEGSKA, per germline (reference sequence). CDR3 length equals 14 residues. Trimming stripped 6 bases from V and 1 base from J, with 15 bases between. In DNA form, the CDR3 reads TGCAGTGCCGGTCGAGCAGAGTCCCAAGAGACCCAGTACTTC. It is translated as CSAGRAESQETQYF.